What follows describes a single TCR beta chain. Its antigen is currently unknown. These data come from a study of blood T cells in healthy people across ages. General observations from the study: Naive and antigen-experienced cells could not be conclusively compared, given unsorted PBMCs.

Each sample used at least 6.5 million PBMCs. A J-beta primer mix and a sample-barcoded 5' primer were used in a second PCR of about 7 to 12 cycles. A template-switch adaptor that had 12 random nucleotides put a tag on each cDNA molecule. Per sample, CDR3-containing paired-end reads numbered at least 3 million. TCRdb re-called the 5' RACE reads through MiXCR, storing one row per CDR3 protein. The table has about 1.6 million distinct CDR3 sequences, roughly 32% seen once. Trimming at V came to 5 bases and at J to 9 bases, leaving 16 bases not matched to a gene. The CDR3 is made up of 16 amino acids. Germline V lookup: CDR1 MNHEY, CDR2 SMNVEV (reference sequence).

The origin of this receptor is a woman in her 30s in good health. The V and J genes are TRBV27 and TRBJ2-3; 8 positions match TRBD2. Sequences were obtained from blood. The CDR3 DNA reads TGTGCCAGCAGTACAATTAGCGGGGAACCTCTGACCACGCAGTATTTT. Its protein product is CASSTISGEPLTTQYF.